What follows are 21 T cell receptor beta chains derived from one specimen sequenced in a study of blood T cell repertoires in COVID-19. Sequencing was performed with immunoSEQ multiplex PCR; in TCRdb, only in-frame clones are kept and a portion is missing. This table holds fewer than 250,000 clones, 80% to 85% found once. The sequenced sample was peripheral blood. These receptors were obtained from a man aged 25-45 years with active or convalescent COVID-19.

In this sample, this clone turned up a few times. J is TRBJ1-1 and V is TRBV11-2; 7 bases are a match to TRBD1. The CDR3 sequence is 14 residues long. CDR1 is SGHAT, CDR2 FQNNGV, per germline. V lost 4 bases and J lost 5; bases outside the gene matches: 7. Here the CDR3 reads CASSSTGVRTEAFF. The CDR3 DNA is TGTGCCAGCAGCTCTACAGGGGTGAGGACTGAAGCTTTCTTT.

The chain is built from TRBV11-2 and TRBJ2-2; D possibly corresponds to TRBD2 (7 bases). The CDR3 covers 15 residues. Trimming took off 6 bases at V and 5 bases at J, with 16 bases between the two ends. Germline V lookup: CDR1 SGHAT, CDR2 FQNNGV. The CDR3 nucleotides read TGTGCCAGCAGACTTCTTGAGGGGGGGACCGGGGAGCTGTTTTTT. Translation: CASRLLEGGTGELFF.

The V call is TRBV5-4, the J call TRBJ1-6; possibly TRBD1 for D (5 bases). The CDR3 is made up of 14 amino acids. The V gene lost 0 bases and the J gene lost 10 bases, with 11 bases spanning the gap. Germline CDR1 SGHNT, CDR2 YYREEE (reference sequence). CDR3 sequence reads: CASSLVGAVSPLHF. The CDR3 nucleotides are TGTGCCAGCAGCTTGGTTGGGGCAGTGTCACCCCTCCACTTT.

DNA of the CDR3: TGTGCCACCCTTCCTGCAGCGCCCGCCTACGAGCAGTACTTC. Residues: CATLPAAPAYEQYF. The gene calls are TRBV28 and TRBJ2-7; D is undetermined. The germline V and J ends were trimmed by 10 bases and 2 bases, with 18 bases remaining between them. The CDR3 loop spans 14 amino acids. Germline values: CDR1 MDHEN, CDR2 SYDVKM.

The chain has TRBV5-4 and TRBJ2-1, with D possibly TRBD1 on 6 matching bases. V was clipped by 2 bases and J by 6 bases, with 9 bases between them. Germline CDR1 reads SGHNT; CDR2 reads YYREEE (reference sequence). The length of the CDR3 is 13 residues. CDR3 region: CASSLQGGNEQFF. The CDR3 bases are TGTGCCAGCAGCTTACAGGGCGGCAATGAGCAGTTCTTC.

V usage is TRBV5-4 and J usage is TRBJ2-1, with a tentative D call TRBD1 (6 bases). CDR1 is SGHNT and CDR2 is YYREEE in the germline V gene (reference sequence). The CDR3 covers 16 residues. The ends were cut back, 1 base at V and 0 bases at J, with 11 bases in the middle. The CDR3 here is CASSLQGMSSYNEQFF. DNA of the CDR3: TGTGCCAGCAGCTTGCAGGGGATGAGCTCCTACAATGAGCAGTTCTTC.

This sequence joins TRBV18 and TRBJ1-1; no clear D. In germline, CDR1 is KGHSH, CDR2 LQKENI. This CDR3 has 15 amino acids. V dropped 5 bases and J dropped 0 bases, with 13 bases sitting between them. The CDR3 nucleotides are TGTGCCAGCTCATTAAAGCGGGTTATGAACACTGAAGCTTTCTTT. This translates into CASSLKRVMNTEAFF.

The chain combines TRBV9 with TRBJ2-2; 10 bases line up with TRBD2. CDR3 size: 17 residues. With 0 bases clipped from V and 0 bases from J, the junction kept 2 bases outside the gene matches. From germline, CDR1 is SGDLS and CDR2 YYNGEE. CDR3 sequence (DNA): TGTGCCAGCAGCGTAGGACTAGCGGGCCCGAACACCGGGGAGCTGTTTTTT. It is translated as CASSVGLAGPNTGELFF.

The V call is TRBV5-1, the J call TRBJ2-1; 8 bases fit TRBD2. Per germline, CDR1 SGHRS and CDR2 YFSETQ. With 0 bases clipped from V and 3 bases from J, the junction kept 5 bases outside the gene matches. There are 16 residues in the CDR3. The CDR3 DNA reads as TGCGCCAGCAGCTTGGCAAAGCGGGAGAGCTACAATGAGCAGTTCTTC. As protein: CASSLAKRESYNEQFF.

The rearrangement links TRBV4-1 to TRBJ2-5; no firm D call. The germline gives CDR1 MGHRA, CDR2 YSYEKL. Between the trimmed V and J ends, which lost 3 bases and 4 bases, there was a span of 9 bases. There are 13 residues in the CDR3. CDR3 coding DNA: TGCGCCAGCAGCCAGAGGCTCCTAGAGACCCAGTACTTC. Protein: CASSQRLLETQYF.

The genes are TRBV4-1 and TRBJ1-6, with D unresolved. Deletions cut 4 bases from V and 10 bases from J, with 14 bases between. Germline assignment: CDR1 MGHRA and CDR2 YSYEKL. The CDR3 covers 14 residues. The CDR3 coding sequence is TGCGCCAGCAGCCCAGGCCAGGTTGGATCACCCCTCCACTTT. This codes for CASSPGQVGSPLHF.

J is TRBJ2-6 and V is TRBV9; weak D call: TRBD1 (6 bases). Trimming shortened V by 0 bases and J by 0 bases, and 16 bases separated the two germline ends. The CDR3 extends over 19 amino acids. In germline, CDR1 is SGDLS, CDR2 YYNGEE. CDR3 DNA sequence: TGTGCCAGCAGCGTAGCCGCCGGGACACGACGCTCTGGGGCCAACGTCCTGACTTTC. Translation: CASSVAAGTRRSGANVLTF. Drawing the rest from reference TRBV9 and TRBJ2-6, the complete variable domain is DSGVTQTPKHLITATGQRVTLRCSPRSGDLSVYWYQQSLDQGLQFLIQYYNGEERAKGNILERFSAQQFPDLHSELNLSSLELGDSALYFCASSVAAGTRRSGANVLTFGAGSRLTVL.

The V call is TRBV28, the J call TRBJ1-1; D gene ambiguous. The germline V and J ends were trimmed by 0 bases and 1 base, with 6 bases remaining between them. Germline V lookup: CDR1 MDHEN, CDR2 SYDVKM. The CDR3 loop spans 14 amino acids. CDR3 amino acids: CASSLWAENTEAFF. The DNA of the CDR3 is TGTGCCAGCAGTTTATGGGCGGAGAACACTGAAGCTTTCTTT.

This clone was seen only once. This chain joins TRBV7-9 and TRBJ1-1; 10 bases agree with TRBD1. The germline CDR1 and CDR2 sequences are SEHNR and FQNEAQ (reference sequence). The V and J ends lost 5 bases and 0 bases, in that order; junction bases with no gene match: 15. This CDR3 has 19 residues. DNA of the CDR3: TGTGCCAGCAGCGGGCCGGGACAGGGGTCGCGTGGGATGAACACTGAAGCTTTCTTT. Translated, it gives CASSGPGQGSRGMNTEAFF.

CDR3 residues: CASSFNRRNQPQHF. The DNA of the CDR3 is TGTGCCAGTAGTTTTAACAGGAGAAATCAGCCCCAGCATTTT. This chain uses TRBV19 with TRBJ1-5; D may be TRBD1 (5 bases). CDR1 and CDR2 (germline): LNHDA, SQIVND (reference sequence). V lost 5 bases and J lost 4, with 12 bases in between. The CDR3 has 14 amino acids.

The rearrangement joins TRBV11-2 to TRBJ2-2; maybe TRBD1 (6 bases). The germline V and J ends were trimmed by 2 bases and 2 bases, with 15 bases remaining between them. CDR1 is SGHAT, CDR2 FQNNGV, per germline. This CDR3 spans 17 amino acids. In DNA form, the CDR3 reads TGTGCCAGCAGCTTATCCCGCCCCGGGACAAACACCGGGGAGCTGTTTTTT. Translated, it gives CASSLSRPGTNTGELFF.

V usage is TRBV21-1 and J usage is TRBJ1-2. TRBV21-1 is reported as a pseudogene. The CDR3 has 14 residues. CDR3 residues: CASSKGGRFYGYTF. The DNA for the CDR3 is TGTGCCAGCAGCAAAGGAGGAAGGTTCTATGGCTACACCTTC.

The CDR3, as DNA: TGTGCCAGCAGCTCGAACAGGGTAGGCACTGAAGCTTTCTTT. Protein product: CASSSNRVGTEAFF. The rearrangement links TRBV7-2 to TRBJ1-1; D might be TRBD1 (6 bases). Germline CDR1 and CDR2: SGHTA and FQGNSA. The germline V and J ends were trimmed by 4 bases and 4 bases, with 13 bases remaining between them. CDR3 length equals 14 residues.

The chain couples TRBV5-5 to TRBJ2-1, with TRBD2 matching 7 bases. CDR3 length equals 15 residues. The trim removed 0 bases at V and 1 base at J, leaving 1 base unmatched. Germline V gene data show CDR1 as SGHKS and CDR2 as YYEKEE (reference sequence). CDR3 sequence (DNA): TGTGCCAGCAGCTTGGACGGGGGGTCCTACAATGAGCAGTTCTTC. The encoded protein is CASSLDGGSYNEQFF.

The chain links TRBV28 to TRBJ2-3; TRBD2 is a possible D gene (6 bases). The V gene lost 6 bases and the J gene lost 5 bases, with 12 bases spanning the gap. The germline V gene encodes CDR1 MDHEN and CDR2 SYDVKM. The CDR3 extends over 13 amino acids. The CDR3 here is CASRVGGRDTQYF. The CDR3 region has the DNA TGTGCCAGCAGGGTAGGAGGGAGAGATACGCAGTATTTT.

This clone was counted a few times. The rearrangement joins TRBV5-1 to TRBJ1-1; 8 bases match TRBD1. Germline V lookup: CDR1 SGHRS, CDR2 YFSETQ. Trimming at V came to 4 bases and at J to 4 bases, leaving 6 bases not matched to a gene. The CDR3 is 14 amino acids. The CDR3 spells CASSPTTGGTEAFF. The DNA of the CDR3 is TGCGCCAGCAGCCCTACTACAGGGGGCACTGAAGCTTTCTTT.